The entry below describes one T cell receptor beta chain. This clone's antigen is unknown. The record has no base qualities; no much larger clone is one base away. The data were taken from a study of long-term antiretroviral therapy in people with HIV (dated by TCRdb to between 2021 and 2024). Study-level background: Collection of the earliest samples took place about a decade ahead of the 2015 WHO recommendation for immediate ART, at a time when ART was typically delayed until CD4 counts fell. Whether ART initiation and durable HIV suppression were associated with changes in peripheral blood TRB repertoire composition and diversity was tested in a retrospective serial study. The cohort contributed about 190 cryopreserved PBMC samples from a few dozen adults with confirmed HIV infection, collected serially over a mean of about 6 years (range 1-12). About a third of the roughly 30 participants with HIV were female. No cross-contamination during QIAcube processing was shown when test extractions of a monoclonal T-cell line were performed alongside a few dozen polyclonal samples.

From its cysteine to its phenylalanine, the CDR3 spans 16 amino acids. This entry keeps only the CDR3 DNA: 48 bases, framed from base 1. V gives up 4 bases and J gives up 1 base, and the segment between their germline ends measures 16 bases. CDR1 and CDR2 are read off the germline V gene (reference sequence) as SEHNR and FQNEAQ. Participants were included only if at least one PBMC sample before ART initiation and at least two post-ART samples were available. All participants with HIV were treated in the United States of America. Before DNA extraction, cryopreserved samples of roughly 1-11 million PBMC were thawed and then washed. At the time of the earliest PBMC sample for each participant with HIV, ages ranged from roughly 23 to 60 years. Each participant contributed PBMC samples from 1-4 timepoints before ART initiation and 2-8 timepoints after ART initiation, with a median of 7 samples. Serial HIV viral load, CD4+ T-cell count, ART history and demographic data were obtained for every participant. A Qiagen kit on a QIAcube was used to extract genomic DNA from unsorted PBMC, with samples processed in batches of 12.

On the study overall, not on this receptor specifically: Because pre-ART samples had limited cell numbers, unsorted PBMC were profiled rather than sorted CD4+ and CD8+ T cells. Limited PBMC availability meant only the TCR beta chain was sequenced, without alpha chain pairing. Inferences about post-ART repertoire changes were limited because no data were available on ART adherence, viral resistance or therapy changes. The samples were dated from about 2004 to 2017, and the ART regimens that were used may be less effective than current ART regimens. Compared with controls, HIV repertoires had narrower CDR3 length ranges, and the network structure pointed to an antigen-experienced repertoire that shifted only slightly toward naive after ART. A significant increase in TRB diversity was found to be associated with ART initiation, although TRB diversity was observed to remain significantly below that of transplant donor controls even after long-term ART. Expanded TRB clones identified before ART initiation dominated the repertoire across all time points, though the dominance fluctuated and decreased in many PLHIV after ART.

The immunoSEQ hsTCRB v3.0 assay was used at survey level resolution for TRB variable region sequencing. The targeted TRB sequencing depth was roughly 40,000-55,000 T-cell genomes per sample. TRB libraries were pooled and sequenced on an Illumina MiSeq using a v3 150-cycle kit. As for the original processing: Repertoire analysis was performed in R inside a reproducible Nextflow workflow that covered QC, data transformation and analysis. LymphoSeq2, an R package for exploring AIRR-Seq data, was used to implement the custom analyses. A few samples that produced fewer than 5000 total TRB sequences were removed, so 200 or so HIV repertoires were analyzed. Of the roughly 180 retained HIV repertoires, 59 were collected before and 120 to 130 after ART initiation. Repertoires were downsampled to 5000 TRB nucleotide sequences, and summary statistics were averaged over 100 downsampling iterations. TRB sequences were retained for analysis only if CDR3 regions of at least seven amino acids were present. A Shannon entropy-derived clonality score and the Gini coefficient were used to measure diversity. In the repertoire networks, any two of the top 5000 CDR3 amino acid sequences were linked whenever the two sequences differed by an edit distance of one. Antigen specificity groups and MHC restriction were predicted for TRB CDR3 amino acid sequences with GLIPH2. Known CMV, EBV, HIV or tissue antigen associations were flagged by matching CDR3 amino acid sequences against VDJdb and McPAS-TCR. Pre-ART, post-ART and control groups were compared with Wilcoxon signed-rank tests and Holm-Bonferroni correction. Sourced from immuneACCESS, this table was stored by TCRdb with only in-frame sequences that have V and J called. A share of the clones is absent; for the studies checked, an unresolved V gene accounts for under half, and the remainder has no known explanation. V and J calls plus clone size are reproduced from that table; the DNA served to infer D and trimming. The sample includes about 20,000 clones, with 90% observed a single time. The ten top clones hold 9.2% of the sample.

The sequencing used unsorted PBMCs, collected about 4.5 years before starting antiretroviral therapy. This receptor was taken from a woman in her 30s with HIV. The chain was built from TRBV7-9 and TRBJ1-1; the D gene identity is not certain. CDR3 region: CASSSPRDGTNTEAFF. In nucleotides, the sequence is TGTGCCAGCAGCTCCCCACGCGACGGAACGAACACTGAAGCTTTCTTT.